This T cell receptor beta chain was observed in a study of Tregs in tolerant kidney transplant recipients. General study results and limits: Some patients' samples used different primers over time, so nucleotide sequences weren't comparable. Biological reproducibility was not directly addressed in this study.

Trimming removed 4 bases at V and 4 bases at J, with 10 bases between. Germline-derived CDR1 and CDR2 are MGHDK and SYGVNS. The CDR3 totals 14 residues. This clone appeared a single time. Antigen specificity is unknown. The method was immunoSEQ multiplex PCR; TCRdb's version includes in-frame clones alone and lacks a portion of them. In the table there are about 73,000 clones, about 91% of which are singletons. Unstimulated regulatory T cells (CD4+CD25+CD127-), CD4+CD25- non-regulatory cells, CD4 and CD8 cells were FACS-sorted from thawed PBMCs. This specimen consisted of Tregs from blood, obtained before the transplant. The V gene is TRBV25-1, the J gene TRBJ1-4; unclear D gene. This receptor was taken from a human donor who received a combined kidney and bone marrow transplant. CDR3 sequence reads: CASSVPGLNEKLFF. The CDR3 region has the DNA TGTGCCAGCAGTGTCCCCGGTCTTAATGAAAAACTGTTTTTT.